These T cell receptor beta chains were read from a single sample in a study of blood T cell repertoires in COVID-19. Some clones are missing from TCRdb's copy, which holds only in-frame ones; the method was immunoSEQ multiplex PCR. The sample shows 140,000 or so clones, approximately 87% of them seen only once. The material sequenced was peripheral blood. The receptor source for this set is a woman between 45 and 65 years old with active or convalescent COVID-19. CDR3s leave out the opening cysteine and the closing phenylalanine or tryptophan. Expanded clones are given a class, and other clones once, few, many or no size at all.

>once|TRBV30|TRBJ1-1
ARGPGSTEAF
>NA|TRBV6-5|TRBJ1-1
ASSPTRTDIEAF
>once|TRBV28|TRBJ2-7
ASSSGDSYEQY
>NA|TRBV11-2|TRBJ2-3
ASSFFQAASGGLGDTQY
>NA|TRBV25-1|TRBJ1-2
ASSEPGQGSGYT
>NA|TRBV24-1|TRBJ1-1
APDNSRQSTEAF
>few|TRBV11-3|TRBJ2-1
ASSYRGYNEQF
>NA|TRBV2|TRBJ1-1
ASSDPGDTEAF
>many|TRBV6-2/TRBV6-3|TRBJ2-7
ASSYETGSNEQY
>NA|TRBV12-1|TRBJ1-4
ASSFGVLLNEKLF
>once|TRBV3-1/TRBV3-2|TRBJ1-1
ASSLEQGAWTEAF
>NA|TRBV28|TRBJ2-1
ASSLLAGGWVNEQF
>NA|TRBV7-2|TRBJ2-7
ASSLAGRGSYEQY